The rows below give T cell receptor beta chains drawn from one sample of a study of CD8+ T cells in alopecia areata. TCRdb's copy holds only in-frame clones and misses some; the assay was immunoSEQ multiplex PCR. Seen here are some 180,000 clones, 53% observed once, and the top ten hold more than 10%. The input for sequencing was CD8+ T cells sorted from blood, taken at week 24, from a patient treated with tofacitinib. Receptors were obtained from a human donor with alopecia areata. Each CDR3 is given with its conserved first and last residue. The D gene is left open where the match is weak. Rows may omit the clone size; those that give it use once, few, many or a size class.

D gene	V gene	clone size	J gene	CDR3 protein	CDR3 DNA
-	TRBV25-1	-	TRBJ2-7	CASSDSTGSRDYEQYF	TGTGCCAGCAGTGATAGTACGGGTAGCCGCGACTACGAGCAGTACTTC
-	TRBV9	-	TRBJ1-1	CASSESSQGAFF	TGTGCCAGCAGCGAAAGCAGCCAGGGGGCTTTCTTT
-	TRBV12-5	-	TRBJ1-2	CASAPGPNNYGYTF	TGTGCTAGTGCCCCGGGGCCGAATAACTATGGCTACACCTTC
-	TRBV7-9	-	TRBJ2-7	CASSRGARMGEQYF	TGTGCCAGCAGCCGAGGCGCCAGAATGGGCGAGCAGTACTTC
-	TRBV13	-	TRBJ2-4	CASSLKGVGLAKNIQYF	TGTGCCAGCAGCTTAAAGGGAGTTGGGCTAGCCAAAAACATTCAGTACTTC
-	TRBV2	-	TRBJ2-7	CASSDFGDGSYEQYF	-
-	TRBV2	few	TRBJ2-7	CASSGGTSYEQYF	TGTGCCAGCAGCGGAGGTACTTCCTACGAGCAGTACTTC
-	TRBV12-5	-	TRBJ1-1	CASGSGLGAEAFF	TGTGCTAGTGGGTCAGGGTTGGGGGCTGAAGCTTTCTTT
-	TRBV25-1	few	TRBJ2-7	CASSLRDHEQYF	TGTGCCAGCAGTCTACGGGATCACGAGCAGTACTTC
-	TRBV29-1	-	TRBJ1-1	CSVEDTNTEAFF	TGCAGCGTGGAGGACACGAACACTGAAGCTTTCTTT
-	TRBV29-1	-	TRBJ2-1	CSFLTVSNLNEQFF	TGCAGCTTCCTGACAGTATCAAATTTAAATGAGCAGTTCTTC
-	TRBV13	-	TRBJ1-2	CASSIQGRSYGYTF	TGTGCCAGCAGCATCCAGGGAAGGAGCTATGGCTACACCTTC
-	TRBV29-1	-	TRBJ2-3	CSVLWSTDTQYF	TGCAGCGTTCTTTGGAGCACAGATACGCAGTATTTT
-	TRBV28	few	TRBJ2-3	CASSLTSDTQYF	TGTGCCAGCAGTTTGACATCAGATACGCAGTATTTT
-	TRBV12-5	-	TRBJ1-5	CASAPTVGTPGQPQHF	TGTGCTAGTGCCCCGACGGTTGGTACTCCCGGTCAGCCCCAGCATTTT
-	TRBV19	few	TRBJ1-1	CASSAPRRGTEAFF	TGTGCCAGTAGTGCCCCCCGGAGGGGAACTGAAGCTTTCTTT
-	TRBV27	-	TRBJ2-5	CASSTKDGQETQYF	TGTGCCAGCAGCACAAAGGACGGTCAAGAGACCCAGTACTTC
-	TRBV29-1	few	TRBJ2-2	CSVDRPNTGELFF	TGCAGCGTTGATAGGCCTAACACCGGGGAGCTGTTTTTT
-	TRBV30	-	TRBJ2-2	CAWNSGGELFF	TGTGCCTGGAATTCGGGCGGGGAGCTGTTTTTT
-	TRBV14	-	TRBJ2-7	CASSHSLYEQYF	TGTGCCAGCAGCCACAGCCTCTACGAGCAGTACTTC
-	TRBV27	-	TRBJ2-2	CASSLSRGTGELFF	TGTGCCAGCAGTTTATCAAGGGGCACCGGGGAGCTGTTTTTT
TRBD1	TRBV19	-	TRBJ2-7	CASAPGQVFDEQYF	TGTGCCAGTGCTCCGGGACAGGTGTTCGACGAGCAGTACTTC
-	TRBV29-1	-	TRBJ2-1	CSAEPLGEQFF	TGCAGCGCCGAACCCCTCGGGGAGCAGTTCTTC
-	TRBV2	once	TRBJ2-7	CASRGGSGEQYF	TGTGCCAGCAGGGGGGGTAGTGGCGAGCAGTACTTC
-	TRBV5-6	-	TRBJ1-1	CASRPTGNTEAFF	TGTGCCAGCAGACCGACAGGGAACACTGAAGCTTTCTTT
TRBD1	TRBV30	-	TRBJ2-7	CAGGDRSYEQYF	TGTGCCGGAGGGGACAGGAGCTACGAGCAGTACTTC
-	TRBV27	-	TRBJ2-7	CASKGKAYEQYF	TGTGCCAGCAAAGGCAAGGCCTACGAGCAGTACTTC
-	TRBV5-6	-	TRBJ2-2	CASSLFQLAGGELFF	TGTGCCAGCAGCTTGTTTCAACTAGCTGGCGGGGAGCTGTTTTTT
-	TRBV7-7	-	TRBJ2-2	CASSLWGEPDTGELFF	TGTGCCAGCAGCTTATGGGGGGAGCCCGACACCGGGGAGCTGTTTTTT
TRBD2	TRBV19	few	TRBJ2-5	CASSLGGGNLETQYF	TGTGCCAGTAGCTTGGGCGGGGGGAATCTCGAGACCCAGTACTTC
-	TRBV7-9	-	TRBJ2-5	CASSPPGTETQYF	TGTGCCAGCAGCCCCCCGGGGACGGAGACCCAGTACTTC
-	TRBV29-1	-	TRBJ2-3	CSVPGRPGTDTQYF	TGCAGCGTTCCCGGTCGTCCAGGCACAGATACGCAGTATTTT
-	TRBV6-1	-	TRBJ2-1	CASSEGPGNEQFF	TGTGCCAGCAGTGAAGGGCCTGGGAATGAGCAGTTCTTC
-	TRBV30	-	TRBJ2-1	CAWSYDGGTPYNEQFF	TGTGCCTGGAGTTACGACGGCGGGACCCCTTACAATGAGCAGTTCTTC
TRBD2	TRBV7-9	few	TRBJ2-3	CASSPRGGRDTDTQYF	TGTGCCAGCAGTCCCCGGGGGGGTCGGGACACAGATACGCAGTATTTT
-	TRBV4-3	-	TRBJ2-3	CASSQDPTGVTDTQYF	TGCGCCAGCAGCCAAGATCCAACGGGGGTCACAGATACGCAGTATTTT
TRBD1	TRBV27	-	TRBJ1-1	CASSPGTENTEAFF	TGTGCCAGCAGTCCCGGGACAGAAAACACTGAAGCTTTCTTT
TRBD1	TRBV5-1	-	TRBJ2-7	CASSSTTGADEQYF	TGCGCCAGCAGCTCCACGACAGGGGCCGACGAGCAGTACTTC
-	TRBV7-8	many	TRBJ1-2	CASSSKPMDSLGGYTF	TGTGCCAGCAGCTCCAAACCGATGGACAGTCTCGGAGGCTACACCTTC
-	TRBV9	few	TRBJ2-7	CASSEQGGEQYF	TGTGCCAGCAGCGAACAGGGTGGCGAGCAGTACTTC
-	TRBV2	few	TRBJ1-1	CASRGPSTEAFF	TGTGCCAGCAGGGGACCTAGCACTGAAGCTTTCTTT
-	TRBV7-9	-	TRBJ1-1	CASSLGGMKSEAFF	TGTGCCAGCAGCTTAGGGGGGATGAAGAGTGAAGCTTTCTTT
-	TRBV27	-	TRBJ2-2	CASSLTSSIANTGELFF	TGTGCCAGCAGCCTGACTTCTTCCATAGCGAACACCGGGGAGCTGTTTTTT
-	TRBV6-5	once	TRBJ2-2	CASSYRAPTASGELFF	TGTGCCAGCAGTTACAGGGCTCCCACAGCGTCTGGGGAGCTGTTTTTT
-	TRBV7-9	-	TRBJ2-3	CASSLAPTTQYF	TGTGCCAGCAGCTTAGCACCCACCACGCAGTATTTT
TRBD2	TRBV28	-	TRBJ2-2	CASTTRTSSNVGELFF	TGTGCCAGCACCACAAGGACTAGTTCCAACGTCGGGGAGCTGTTTTTT
-	TRBV4-3	once	TRBJ1-1	CASSQDRRNTEAFF	TGCGCCAGCAGCCAAGATCGAAGGAACACTGAAGCTTTCTTT
TRBD1	TRBV5-1	-	TRBJ2-2	CASSPRTGGTGELFF	TGCGCCAGCAGCCCCCGGACAGGGGGGACCGGGGAGCTGTTTTTT